This is a list of T cell receptor beta chains from one sample in a study of lung T cells in sarcoidosis with Löfgren's syndrome. From the reads, TCRdb called clonotypes with MiXCR, one entry per CDR3 protein. The table shows 55,000 to 80,000 distinct CDR3 sequences, with 21% occurring only once. The sample consisted of CD4+ T cells from PBMCs. The receptors stem from a human donor with sarcoidosis (Löfgren's syndrome or another form), or a control subject (not recorded which). CDR3s include the opening cysteine and the closing phenylalanine or tryptophan. Fields, in order: CDR3 protein, CDR3 DNA, clone size, D gene, V gene, J gene, CDR3 length. D genes are given only for firm matches. The size field is filled for only some rows; it gives once, few, many or a size class.

cdr3_aa: CASRGQTNTEAFF
cdr3_nt: TGTGCCAGCAGAGGACAGACGAACACTGAAGCTTTCTTT
clone_size: many
d_call: .
v_call: TRBV6-1
j_call: TRBJ1-1
cdr3_length: 13

cdr3_aa: CASSLDNEQFF
cdr3_nt: TGTGCCAGCAGTTTAGACAATGAGCAGTTCTTC
clone_size: many
d_call: .
v_call: TRBV12-3/TRBV12-4
j_call: TRBJ2-1
cdr3_length: 11

cdr3_aa: CASSPLLEETQYF
cdr3_nt: TGTGCCAGCTCACCTTTACTTGAAGAGACCCAGTACTTC
clone_size: many
d_call: .
v_call: TRBV18
j_call: TRBJ2-5
cdr3_length: 13

cdr3_aa: CASSLAQEGYTF
cdr3_nt: TGTGCCAGCAGTTTGGCACAGGAAGGCTACACCTTC
clone_size: few
d_call: .
v_call: TRBV12-3/TRBV12-4
j_call: TRBJ1-2
cdr3_length: 12

cdr3_aa: CASSQYSTGELFF
cdr3_nt: TGCGCCAGCAGCCAATACAGTACCGGGGAGCTGTTTTTT
clone_size: .
d_call: .
v_call: TRBV4-1
j_call: TRBJ2-2
cdr3_length: 13

cdr3_aa: CATSRDFTLNYGYTF
cdr3_nt: TGTGCCACCAGCAGAGATTTCACTCTTAACTATGGCTACACCTTC
clone_size: many
d_call: .
v_call: TRBV15
j_call: TRBJ1-2
cdr3_length: 15

cdr3_aa: CASSLTASTDTQYF
cdr3_nt: TGTGCCAGCAGTCTGACAGCTAGCACAGATACGCAGTATTTT
clone_size: many
d_call: .
v_call: TRBV6-1
j_call: TRBJ2-3
cdr3_length: 14

cdr3_aa: CSVMTNEQFF
cdr3_nt: TGCAGCGTTATGACAAATGAGCAGTTCTTC
clone_size: few
d_call: .
v_call: TRBV29-1
j_call: TRBJ2-1
cdr3_length: 10

cdr3_aa: CASSPDRSTEETQYF
cdr3_nt: TGTGCCAGCAGTCCCGACAGGTCGACCGAAGAGACCCAGTACTTC
clone_size: many
d_call: .
v_call: TRBV7-2
j_call: TRBJ2-5
cdr3_length: 15

cdr3_aa: CASSLEYGPNYGYTF
cdr3_nt: TGTGCCAGCAGCTTAGAATACGGCCCTAACTATGGCTACACCTTC
clone_size: many
d_call: .
v_call: TRBV7-2
j_call: TRBJ1-2
cdr3_length: 15

cdr3_aa: CASSSRAATDTQYF
cdr3_nt: TGTGCCAGCAGCTCTAGGGCAGCAACAGATACGCAGTATTTT
clone_size: .
d_call: .
v_call: TRBV5-4
j_call: TRBJ2-3
cdr3_length: 14

cdr3_aa: CASSLAAGGLHNEQFF
cdr3_nt: TGTGCCAGCAGCTTAGCCGCAGGGGGCTTACACAATGAGCAGTTCTTC
clone_size: many
d_call: TRBD1
v_call: TRBV7-6
j_call: TRBJ2-1
cdr3_length: 16

cdr3_aa: CASSVNGAKTEAFF
cdr3_nt: TGTGCCAGCAGCGTTAACGGGGCAAAGACTGAAGCTTTCTTT
clone_size: .
d_call: .
v_call: TRBV19
j_call: TRBJ1-1
cdr3_length: 14

cdr3_aa: CASSYPQGAFF
cdr3_nt: TGTGCCAGCAGTTACCCGCAGGGAGCTTTCTTT
clone_size: many
d_call: .
v_call: TRBV6-2/TRBV6-3
j_call: TRBJ1-1
cdr3_length: 11

cdr3_aa: CASSPPGTLTVRDYEQYF
cdr3_nt: TGTGCCAGCAGCCCCCCCGGGACTCTTACAGTGAGGGATTACGAGCAGTACTTC
clone_size: few
d_call: .
v_call: TRBV28
j_call: TRBJ2-7
cdr3_length: 18

cdr3_aa: CASSPWTGEAEQFF
cdr3_nt: TGTGCCAGCAGCCCCTGGACAGGGGAGGCTGAGCAGTTCTTC
clone_size: few
d_call: TRBD1
v_call: TRBV3-1
j_call: TRBJ2-1
cdr3_length: 14

cdr3_aa: CASSPDRDTQYF
cdr3_nt: TGTGCCAGCTCTCCGGACCGAGATACGCAGTATTTT
clone_size: many
d_call: .
v_call: TRBV18
j_call: TRBJ2-3
cdr3_length: 12

cdr3_aa: CASSYSRGAGNTEAFF
cdr3_nt: TGTGCCAGCAGTTACTCCAGGGGCGCAGGGAACACTGAAGCTTTCTTT
clone_size: medium-sized
d_call: .
v_call: TRBV6-6
j_call: TRBJ1-1
cdr3_length: 16

cdr3_aa: CASSQGQYSNQPQHF
cdr3_nt: TGTGCCAGCAGCCAAGGACAATATAGCAATCAGCCCCAGCATTTT
clone_size: many
d_call: .
v_call: TRBV3-1
j_call: TRBJ1-5
cdr3_length: 15

cdr3_aa: CASRPPGLAAPTTQYF
cdr3_nt: TGTGCCAGCAGGCCCCCCGGACTAGCGGCACCGACGACCCAGTACTTC
clone_size: .
d_call: TRBD2
v_call: TRBV11-2
j_call: TRBJ2-5
cdr3_length: 16

cdr3_aa: CASSRDSNEQFF
cdr3_nt: TGCGCCAGCAGCCGGGACAGCAATGAGCAGTTCTTC
clone_size: few
d_call: TRBD1
v_call: TRBV5-1
j_call: TRBJ2-1
cdr3_length: 12

cdr3_aa: CSATGQRALGNTIHF
cdr3_nt: TGCAGTGCTACCGGGCAGAGGGCTTTAGGAAACACCATACATTTT
clone_size: .
d_call: .
v_call: TRBV20-1
j_call: TRBJ1-3
cdr3_length: 15

cdr3_aa: CASSSRTGEKLFF
cdr3_nt: TGTGCCAGCAGTTCCCGGACAGGGGAAAAACTGTTTTTT
clone_size: many
d_call: TRBD1
v_call: TRBV6-1
j_call: TRBJ1-4
cdr3_length: 13

cdr3_aa: CASSYSVNTEAFF
cdr3_nt: TGTGCCAGCAGTTACTCAGTAAACACTGAAGCTTTCTTT
clone_size: few
d_call: .
v_call: TRBV6-6
j_call: TRBJ1-1
cdr3_length: 13

cdr3_aa: CASSLGAVGEQYF
cdr3_nt: TGTGCCAGCAGCTTAGGGGCAGTCGGCGAGCAGTACTTC
clone_size: few
d_call: .
v_call: TRBV7-3
j_call: TRBJ2-7
cdr3_length: 13

cdr3_aa: CSVLVDLDNEQFF
cdr3_nt: TGCAGCGTTTTAGTCGACTTGGACAATGAGCAGTTCTTC
clone_size: few
d_call: .
v_call: TRBV29-1
j_call: TRBJ2-1
cdr3_length: 13

cdr3_aa: CASSPQNTEAFF
cdr3_nt: TGTGCCAGCTCGCCCCAGAACACTGAAGCTTTCTTT
clone_size: few
d_call: .
v_call: TRBV18
j_call: TRBJ1-1
cdr3_length: 12

cdr3_aa: CASSVSGPNTEAFF
cdr3_nt: TGTGCCAGCAGTGTCTCAGGGCCGAACACTGAAGCTTTCTTT
clone_size: few
d_call: .
v_call: TRBV2
j_call: TRBJ1-1
cdr3_length: 14

cdr3_aa: CASSRRAPRSSGNTIYF
cdr3_nt: TGTGCCAGCAGCCGGAGGGCCCCCCGTTCCTCTGGAAACACCATATATTTT
clone_size: many
d_call: .
v_call: TRBV27
j_call: TRBJ1-3
cdr3_length: 17

cdr3_aa: CASSKGTDQETPHF
cdr3_nt: TGTGCCAGCAGTAAAGGGACAGACCAAGAGACCCCGCACTTC
clone_size: .
d_call: TRBD1
v_call: TRBV27
j_call: TRBJ2-5
cdr3_length: 14

cdr3_aa: CSASVPYQTDRTGSDTQYF
cdr3_nt: TGCAGTGCTAGTGTCCCATACCAGACGGACAGGACGGGCTCGGATACGCAGTATTTT
clone_size: many
d_call: TRBD1
v_call: TRBV20-1
j_call: TRBJ2-3
cdr3_length: 19

cdr3_aa: CSAAGQRGGLNEQFF
cdr3_nt: TGCAGTGCCGCAGGGCAGCGGGGGGGCCTCAATGAGCAGTTCTTC
clone_size: once
d_call: TRBD2
v_call: TRBV20-1
j_call: TRBJ2-1
cdr3_length: 15

cdr3_aa: CASSQFPRGYEQYF
cdr3_nt: TGTGCCAGCAGCCAATTTCCAAGGGGCTACGAGCAGTACTTC
clone_size: few
d_call: .
v_call: TRBV14
j_call: TRBJ2-7
cdr3_length: 14

cdr3_aa: CSAPDRVHEQYF
cdr3_nt: TGCAGTGCGCCCGACAGGGTCCACGAGCAGTACTTC
clone_size: .
d_call: TRBD1
v_call: TRBV20-1
j_call: TRBJ2-7
cdr3_length: 12

cdr3_aa: CASRSVSGNTIYF
cdr3_nt: TGTGCCAGCAGATCCGTCTCTGGAAACACCATATATTTT
clone_size: many
d_call: .
v_call: TRBV6-2/TRBV6-3
j_call: TRBJ1-3
cdr3_length: 13

cdr3_aa: CASSLRSGRVTYNEQFF
cdr3_nt: TGTGCCAGCAGTTTACGGAGCGGGAGGGTTACCTACAATGAGCAGTTCTTC
clone_size: few
d_call: TRBD2
v_call: TRBV28
j_call: TRBJ2-1
cdr3_length: 17